This T cell receptor (beta chain) was retrieved from a study of identical twins. Study-wide results and caveats: Invariant MAIT and iNKT cells are populations that could partly confound zero-insertion analyses. With abundant cord blood beta clonotypes, insertions were fewer; memory repertoires showed no such pattern.

Each CDR3 protein is one row after TCRdb ran MiXCR on the 5' RACE reads. The sample consists of 350,000 to 450,000 distinct CDR3 sequences, about a fifth of them appearing once. Trimming at V came to 2 bases and at J to 6 bases, leaving 7 bases not matched to a gene. This CDR3 contains 16 residues. Germline V gene sequence: CDR1 SEHNR, CDR2 FQNEAQ (reference sequence). There are a few counts of this clonotype. Its cognate antigen is unknown. Material for sequencing was naive T cells sorted from blood. V and J are TRBV7-9 and TRBJ1-6, with 7 bases that match TRBD1. The TCR originated in a man between 50 and 59 years old in good health. In nucleotides, the CDR3 is TGTGCCAGCAGCTTAAGGGACAGCAGACTTAATTCACCCCTCCACTTT. Encoded protein: CASSLRDSRLNSPLHF.